This record covers a single T cell receptor beta chain. Its antigen is as yet unknown. The sample comes from a study of human T cells and chemical hapten exposure. Study information: Once 0.01% DPC had been applied to the upper back by patch test, readings were taken at 6 days. There were per-sample TCR yield variations, arising mainly from small pooled library volume differences.

As the library was built, unique molecular identifiers were attached to individual cDNA molecules. TCRdb processed the RACE reads anew with MiXCR; each CDR3 protein has one entry. The sample yields about 35,000 distinct CDR3 sequences, approximately 6.3% seen once. The study's findings and limits: Significantly more large CDR3 similarity clusters arose among expanded TCRs than among controls.

Time point indicated: patch test 1, 2 weeks after DPC sensitization. Treatment specified: therapeutic diphenylcyclopropenone sensitization with weekly scalp DPC. Unseparated into fractions, whole blood served as the source from which total RNA was extracted. The sample consisted of whole blood, taken in connection with sensitization to the hapten diphenylcyclopropenone (DPC). The clonotype originates from a woman in her thirties with alopecia areata. Some clones in this sample may be carry-over from other donors' samples.

CDR3 nucleotides: TGTGCCAGCAGCACCTCCGGGACAGGGGACGAGACCCAGTACTTC. Amino acid sequence: CASSTSGTGDETQYF. The chain employs TRBV9 and TRBJ2-5; 10 positions agree with TRBD1. Germline V gives CDR1 SGDLS, CDR2 YYNGEE. Unmatched junction bases numbered 8, after V lost 4 bases and J lost 5 bases. The CDR3 runs 15 residues.